The subject of this entry is one T cell receptor beta chain. Its antigen is unidentified. The libraries were made with immunoSEQ v3. Survey-level samples got approximately 2 million read pairs; deep-level samples got roughly 4.5-6 million. Clones were sequenced by immunoSEQ multiplex PCR, and TCRdb holds only the in-frame ones, with some missing. The sample has approximately 22,000 clones, about three quarters seen once. This CDR3 spans 14 amino acids. From germline, CDR1 is PRHDT and CDR2 FYEKMQ (reference sequence). The ends were cut back, 0 bases at V and 7 bases at J, with 10 bases in the middle. Time point in this sample: pre-treatment sample, taken before nivolumab and TIL therapy. The data belong to a study of TIL therapy for anti-PD-1-resistant metastatic lung cancer. Study-wide findings and caveats: This highly selected cohort may not generalize to typical lung cancer patients.

The chain recombines TRBV13 with TRBJ2-1; D is ambiguous. The specimen comprised blood, sampled at baseline. This receptor was taken from a person aged 25-79 years with non-small cell lung cancer. Here the CDR3 reads CASSLGRLKNEQFF. The DNA of the CDR3 is TGTGCCAGCAGCTTAGGACGGCTTAAGAATGAGCAGTTCTTC. Full variable domain (rest looked up from reference TRBV13 and TRBJ2-1): AAGVIQSPRHLIKEKRETATLKCYPIPRHDTVYWYQQGPGQDPQFLISFYEKMQSDKGSIPDRFSAQQFSDYHSELNMSSLELGDSALYFCASSLGRLKNEQFFGPGTRLTVL.